These 7 T cell receptor beta chains were all obtained from the same sample, sequenced in a study of CD8 T cells in ankylosing spondylitis. Study findings and constraints: A motif of under 10 highly homologous TCR beta variants was seen as apparently characteristic of ankylosing spondylitis blood.

Their target antigens are unknown. MiXCR was run by TCRdb on the 5' RACE reads, yielding one entry per CDR3 protein. The table has fewer than 400,000 distinct CDR3 sequences, roughly 8% seen once. Input material: blood, either unsorted or a sorted T cell fraction (not recorded which). These receptors came from a male donor with ankylosing spondylitis.

At least ten counts were recorded for this clonotype. The gene calls are TRBV7-8 and TRBJ2-3; 7 nucleotides agree with TRBD2. Trimming took 0 bases from V and 2 from J; bases not matched to a gene: 2. Per germline, CDR1 SGHVS and CDR2 FQNEAQ. This CDR3 has 15 residues. Here the CDR3 DNA reads TGTGCCAGCAGCTTAGCGGGAGGGAACACAGATACGCAGTATTTT. Its translation: CASSLAGGNTDTQYF.

The rearrangement joins TRBV5-5 to TRBJ2-5; the D gene is possibly TRBD1 (6 bases). The CDR3 totals 15 residues. V was cut by 1 base and J by 4 bases, with 14 bases left in between. Per the germline V gene, CDR1 is SGHKS and CDR2 is YYEKEE (reference sequence). Here the CDR3 reads CASSLPQGSGETQYF. The CDR3 DNA follows: TGTGCCAGCAGCTTGCCTCAGGGGTCAGGAGAGACCCAGTACTTC. The variable domain in full, with the rest retrieved from reference TRBV5-5 and TRBJ2-5, is DAGVTQSPTHLIKTRGQQVTLRCSPISGHKSVSWYQQVLGQGPQFIFQYYEKEERGRGNFPDRFSARQFPNYSSELNVNALLLGDSALYLCASSLPQGSGETQYFGPGTRLLVL.

The chain joins TRBV5-1 to TRBJ1-6; D uncertain. CDR3 length equals 17 residues. V lost 0 bases, J lost 0 bases, and 10 bases lay in between. CDR1 SGHRS and CDR2 YFSETQ come from the germline V gene. The CDR3 DNA is TGCGCCAGCAGCTTGGACGGCCTGAGCTCCTATAATTCACCCCTCCACTTT. It translates to CASSLDGLSSYNSPLHF.

This rearrangement joins TRBV7-3 to TRBJ2-7; possibly TRBD1 for D (6 bases). This CDR3 is 15 amino acids long. Trimming cost V 5 bases and J 7 bases, with 21 bases left between them. The germline V gene encodes CDR1 SGHTA and CDR2 FQGTGA. The CDR3 coding sequence is TGTGCCAGCAGCCTCGGACAGCCCGGGGAGTGGGAGCAGTACTTC. Its translation is CASSLGQPGEWEQYF.

This clonotype was detected only a few times. V gene TRBV20-1 combines with J gene TRBJ2-3; 8 bases match TRBD1. The trim removed 5 bases at V and 8 bases at J, leaving 15 bases unmatched. The CDR3 length is 15 residues. Germline loops: CDR1 DFQATT, CDR2 SNEGSKA (reference sequence). The CDR3 DNA is TGCAGTGCTCCGCAGACAGGGGCCCCTTTAGGTACGCAGTATTTT. Its protein is CSAPQTGAPLGTQYF.

In its sample, this clonotype was seen a few times. This chain joins TRBV29-1 and TRBJ1-3; perhaps TRBD1 as D (5 bases). The V and J ends lost 4 bases and 0 bases respectively, with 16 bases between them. Germline V lookup: CDR1 SQVTM, CDR2 ANQGSEA. The CDR3 extends over 16 amino acids. CDR3 sequence reads: CSVVGTEGISGNTIYF. CDR3 DNA: TGCAGCGTTGTCGGGACTGAGGGTATCTCTGGAAACACCATATATTTT.

This clonotype was observed a handful of times. The gene calls are TRBV5-1 and TRBJ2-5; 9 bases are shared with TRBD2. The CDR3 has 15 residues. CDR1 and CDR2 (germline): SGHRS, YFSETQ. V trimming: 2 bases; J trimming: 5 bases; junction bases outside the gene matches: 7. CDR3 sequence reads: CASSFGLAPRETQYF. Written as DNA, the CDR3 is TGCGCCAGCAGCTTCGGACTAGCGCCACGGGAGACCCAGTACTTC.